Listed below are T cell receptor beta chains from one sample, sequenced in a study of vaccination and CD4 T cells after COVID-19. These receptors have no known antigen. TCRdb reprocessed the PCR reads with MiXCR, giving one entry per CDR3 protein. Among about 15,000 distinct CDR3 sequences listed, about a fifth were seen once. The sequences come from CD4+ T cells from blood, cultured in vitro, collected before SARS-CoV-2 vaccination. The receptors derive from a human donor who received a COVID-19 vaccine. Both conserved end residues are part of each CDR3. A D gene is named only where the DNA matches it firmly. Expanded clones get a size class; other rows say once, few or many, or leave the size out.

j_gene: TRBJ2-5
v_gene: TRBV24-1
d_gene: TRBD1
abundance: NA
CDR3nt: TGTGCCACCTCACGTGGGGGACAGGGCCAAGAGACCCAGTACTTC
CDR3aa: CATSRGGQGQETQYF

j_gene: TRBJ2-5
v_gene: TRBV19
d_gene: NA
abundance: few
CDR3nt: TGTGCCAGTAGTAAGGCAGGACTTGAGACCCAGTACTTC
CDR3aa: CASSKAGLETQYF

j_gene: TRBJ2-7
v_gene: TRBV6-5
d_gene: NA
abundance: few
CDR3nt: TGTGCCAGCAGTTCAGGGTCCTACGAGCAGTACTTC
CDR3aa: CASSSGSYEQYF

j_gene: TRBJ1-1
v_gene: TRBV6-1
d_gene: TRBD1
abundance: NA
CDR3nt: TGTGCCAGCAGTGAAGCGCTAAGGGGGACAGGGGTGAACACTGAAGCTTTCTTT
CDR3aa: CASSEALRGTGVNTEAFF

j_gene: TRBJ2-5
v_gene: TRBV7-2
d_gene: NA
abundance: few
CDR3nt: TGTGCCAGCAGCTTAGCGCAGGAGCCAGAGACCCAGTACTTC
CDR3aa: CASSLAQEPETQYF

j_gene: TRBJ2-5
v_gene: TRBV11-3
d_gene: TRBD2
abundance: NA
CDR3nt: TGTGCCAGCAGCTCTAGCGGGGGGTTTCAAGAGACCCAGTACTTC
CDR3aa: CASSSSGGFQETQYF

j_gene: TRBJ1-5
v_gene: TRBV12-3/TRBV12-4
d_gene: NA
abundance: NA
CDR3nt: TGTGCCAGCAGTTGGGACAGCAATCAGCCCCAGCATTTT
CDR3aa: CASSWDSNQPQHF

j_gene: TRBJ2-1
v_gene: TRBV20-1
d_gene: TRBD2
abundance: NA
CDR3nt: TGCAGTGCTAGATGGCCCAGCGGGGGGGCCACCTACAATGAGCAGTTCTTC
CDR3aa: CSARWPSGGATYNEQFF

j_gene: TRBJ2-2
v_gene: TRBV19
d_gene: TRBD1
abundance: few
CDR3nt: TGTGCCAGTAGTATCCGGGACAGGGGCCTCACCGGGGAGCTGTTTTTT
CDR3aa: CASSIRDRGLTGELFF

j_gene: TRBJ2-5
v_gene: TRBV7-2
d_gene: NA
abundance: NA
CDR3nt: TGTGCCAGCAGCTTAGTCAGGCAGGGAGAGACCCAGTACTTC
CDR3aa: CASSLVRQGETQYF

j_gene: TRBJ1-1
v_gene: TRBV19
d_gene: NA
abundance: NA
CDR3nt: TGTGTCAGTCAGGACATGAACACTGAAGCTTTCTTT
CDR3aa: CVSQDMNTEAFF

j_gene: TRBJ2-3
v_gene: TRBV12-3/TRBV12-4
d_gene: TRBD2
abundance: NA
CDR3nt: TGTGCCAGCAGTTTCAAAAGAACTAGCGGGGGGGCGAATACGCAGTATTTT
CDR3aa: CASSFKRTSGGANTQYF

j_gene: TRBJ2-2
v_gene: TRBV25-1
d_gene: NA
abundance: NA
CDR3nt: TGTGCCAGCAGTGAATGGGACACCGGGGAGCTGTTTTTT
CDR3aa: CASSEWDTGELFF

j_gene: TRBJ1-5
v_gene: TRBV10-3
d_gene: NA
abundance: NA
CDR3nt: TGTGCCATCAGTGATCGAGGTTCTAATCAGCCCCAGCATTTT
CDR3aa: CAISDRGSNQPQHF

j_gene: TRBJ1-2
v_gene: TRBV5-4
d_gene: NA
abundance: NA
CDR3nt: TGTGCCAGCAGCTTGGACAGCAGCTATGGCTACACCTTC
CDR3aa: CASSLDSSYGYTF

j_gene: TRBJ1-3
v_gene: TRBV12-3/TRBV12-4
d_gene: NA
abundance: NA
CDR3nt: TGTGCCAGCAGGGCATTGAGCTCTGGAAACACCATATATTTT
CDR3aa: CASRALSSGNTIYF

j_gene: TRBJ2-6
v_gene: TRBV7-3
d_gene: NA
abundance: few
CDR3nt: TGTGCCAGCAGCTTAGGGGGGCAGGCCAACGTCCTGACTTTC
CDR3aa: CASSLGGQANVLTF

j_gene: TRBJ2-3
v_gene: TRBV24-1
d_gene: TRBD2
abundance: NA
CDR3nt: TGTGCCACCAGTGATTTGGCGGGGGGAGTCACAGATACGCAGTATTTT
CDR3aa: CATSDLAGGVTDTQYF

j_gene: TRBJ1-1
v_gene: TRBV7-9
d_gene: NA
abundance: few
CDR3nt: TGTGCCAGCAGCCCGTCAGGCAGGAACACTGAAGCTTTCTTT
CDR3aa: CASSPSGRNTEAFF

j_gene: TRBJ2-3
v_gene: TRBV20-1
d_gene: NA
abundance: NA
CDR3nt: TGCAGTGCCCAATACTCAGGGTCACTTGAGGTTGGGGTGACGCAGTATTTT
CDR3aa: CSAQYSGSLEVGVTQYF

j_gene: TRBJ2-6
v_gene: TRBV6-5
d_gene: TRBD2
abundance: few
CDR3nt: TGTGCCAGCAGTTACTCGGTTTATTTAAGCGGGGCTGGGGCCAACGTCCTGACTTTC
CDR3aa: CASSYSVYLSGAGANVLTF

j_gene: TRBJ2-1
v_gene: TRBV12-5
d_gene: TRBD1
abundance: NA
CDR3nt: TGTGCTAGTGGTTTGGGACAGGGGGCTTTCGATGAGCAGTTCTTC
CDR3aa: CASGLGQGAFDEQFF

j_gene: TRBJ2-2
v_gene: TRBV9
d_gene: NA
abundance: NA
CDR3nt: TGTGCCAGCAGCGTCTCGGGGGGCGACACCGGGGAGCTGTTTTTT
CDR3aa: CASSVSGGDTGELFF

j_gene: TRBJ2-7
v_gene: TRBV5-5
d_gene: NA
abundance: NA
CDR3nt: TGTGCCAGCAGCCCCCGACGGGGATTTTCCTACGAGCAGTACTTC
CDR3aa: CASSPRRGFSYEQYF

j_gene: TRBJ2-3
v_gene: TRBV25-1
d_gene: TRBD2
abundance: NA
CDR3nt: TGTGCCAGCAGTGACCGCTCGGCTAGCGGGGGCCCTAGCACAGATACGCAGTATTTT
CDR3aa: CASSDRSASGGPSTDTQYF

j_gene: TRBJ2-3
v_gene: TRBV25-1
d_gene: NA
abundance: NA
CDR3nt: TGTGTCAGCAGTGACGGTAAAACTAGCACAGATACGCAGTATTTT
CDR3aa: CVSSDGKTSTDTQYF

j_gene: TRBJ2-7
v_gene: TRBV27
d_gene: TRBD2
abundance: NA
CDR3nt: TGTGCCAGCAGTATAAAGCGGGGGGTCTCCTACGAGCAGTACTTC
CDR3aa: CASSIKRGVSYEQYF

j_gene: TRBJ1-6
v_gene: TRBV6-1
d_gene: NA
abundance: medium-sized
CDR3nt: TGTGCCAGCAGCCAGACCACGACAGCCTCAAATTCACCCCTCCACTTT
CDR3aa: CASSQTTTASNSPLHF

j_gene: TRBJ1-4
v_gene: TRBV7-9
d_gene: TRBD1
abundance: NA
CDR3nt: TGTGCCAGCAGCCCCGGACAGGGAGGTGAAAAACTGTTTTTT
CDR3aa: CASSPGQGGEKLFF

j_gene: TRBJ1-6
v_gene: TRBV14
d_gene: NA
abundance: NA
CDR3nt: TGTGCCAGCAGCCAAGATTCCGGGTCTAATTCACCCCTCCACTTT
CDR3aa: CASSQDSGSNSPLHF

j_gene: TRBJ1-5
v_gene: TRBV7-2
d_gene: NA
abundance: NA
CDR3nt: TGTGCCAGCAGCGCGGACAGCCGCAATCAGCCCCAGCATTTT
CDR3aa: CASSADSRNQPQHF

j_gene: TRBJ2-1
v_gene: TRBV2
d_gene: NA
abundance: NA
CDR3nt: TGTGCCAGCAGCTATGATAGCTCCTACAATGAGCAGTTCTTC
CDR3aa: CASSYDSSYNEQFF

j_gene: TRBJ2-2
v_gene: TRBV2
d_gene: NA
abundance: few
CDR3nt: TGTGCCAGCAGTGCTATCCCCCGTAACGGGGAGCTGTTTTTT
CDR3aa: CASSAIPRNGELFF

j_gene: TRBJ2-3
v_gene: TRBV6-2/TRBV6-3
d_gene: NA
abundance: medium-sized
CDR3nt: TGTGCCAGCAGTTTCTCAGATACGCAGTATTTT
CDR3aa: CASSFSDTQYF

j_gene: TRBJ2-5
v_gene: TRBV15
d_gene: NA
abundance: NA
CDR3nt: TGTGCCACCAGCAGAGATAGTTGGACCCAGTACTTC
CDR3aa: CATSRDSWTQYF

j_gene: TRBJ1-2
v_gene: TRBV5-6
d_gene: TRBD1
abundance: NA
CDR3nt: TGTGCCAGCAGCCTACTCAGGGGGTACTATGGCTACACCTTC
CDR3aa: CASSLLRGYYGYTF

j_gene: TRBJ1-6
v_gene: TRBV6-2/TRBV6-3
d_gene: NA
abundance: NA
CDR3nt: TGTGCCAGCAGTTACGGGCAGGTCCTTTGGTCACCCCTCCACTTT
CDR3aa: CASSYGQVLWSPLHF

j_gene: TRBJ1-5
v_gene: TRBV7-2
d_gene: TRBD1
abundance: NA
CDR3nt: TGTGCCAGCAGTTCCGGACAGGGCAGGCAGTCCCAGCATTTT
CDR3aa: CASSSGQGRQSQHF

j_gene: TRBJ1-2
v_gene: TRBV11-2
d_gene: NA
abundance: few
CDR3nt: TGTGCCAGCAGCGGTGTCCGGGACGGCCCATATGGCTACACCTTC
CDR3aa: CASSGVRDGPYGYTF

j_gene: TRBJ2-4
v_gene: TRBV6-1
d_gene: NA
abundance: NA
CDR3nt: TGTGCCAGCAGTAAATTCCAATTGCCCGAAATCATTCAGTACTTC
CDR3aa: CASSKFQLPEIIQYF

j_gene: TRBJ2-7
v_gene: TRBV2
d_gene: NA
abundance: few
CDR3nt: TGTGCCAGCAGTGAAGCGGGGGTCCGTCTCGAGCAGTACTTC
CDR3aa: CASSEAGVRLEQYF

j_gene: TRBJ1-2
v_gene: TRBV19
d_gene: TRBD1
abundance: NA
CDR3nt: TGTGCCAGTAGTAGCCCCGGACAGGGCAACTATGGCTACACCTTC
CDR3aa: CASSSPGQGNYGYTF

j_gene: TRBJ2-2
v_gene: TRBV2
d_gene: NA
abundance: NA
CDR3nt: TGTGCCAGCAGTGCGATGTTGGCCGGGGAGCTGTTTTTT
CDR3aa: CASSAMLAGELFF

j_gene: TRBJ1-6
v_gene: TRBV14
d_gene: NA
abundance: NA
CDR3nt: TGTGCCAGCAGCCAAGTAGCGGACAGTCGTAATTCACCCCTCCACTTT
CDR3aa: CASSQVADSRNSPLHF

j_gene: TRBJ1-2
v_gene: TRBV5-1
d_gene: NA
abundance: NA
CDR3nt: TGCGCCAGCAGCTTGGCGGCCAGCACCCATAACTATGGCTACACCTTC
CDR3aa: CASSLAASTHNYGYTF

j_gene: TRBJ1-3
v_gene: TRBV18
d_gene: TRBD1
abundance: NA
CDR3nt: TGTGCCAGCTCACCTTTCGGACAGGGTTTCGGTGGAAACACCATATATTTT
CDR3aa: CASSPFGQGFGGNTIYF

j_gene: TRBJ2-2
v_gene: TRBV5-5
d_gene: NA
abundance: few
CDR3nt: TGTGCCAGCAGCTTAAGTGTTTCAGGGGAGCTGTTTTTT
CDR3aa: CASSLSVSGELFF

j_gene: TRBJ2-7
v_gene: TRBV7-9
d_gene: NA
abundance: NA
CDR3nt: TGTGCCAGCAGCCAGGAAGGGAGCGAGCAGTACTTC
CDR3aa: CASSQEGSEQYF

j_gene: TRBJ2-7
v_gene: TRBV12-3/TRBV12-4
d_gene: TRBD2
abundance: few
CDR3nt: TGTGCCAGCAGGCAAAGCGGGGGGGCTCACGAGCAGTACTTC
CDR3aa: CASRQSGGAHEQYF

j_gene: TRBJ1-3
v_gene: TRBV7-9
d_gene: NA
abundance: NA
CDR3nt: TGTGCCAGCAGCTCCCCTGCCTCTGGAAACACCATATATTTT
CDR3aa: CASSSPASGNTIYF

j_gene: TRBJ1-2
v_gene: TRBV7-8
d_gene: NA
abundance: NA
CDR3nt: TGTGCCAGCAGCCCCCCACCCACAATTGGTTCGTTGTGGTTACAGGGCTCTGGCTACACCTTC
CDR3aa: CASSPPPTIGSLWLQGSGYTF

j_gene: TRBJ1-5
v_gene: TRBV6-2/TRBV6-3
d_gene: TRBD1
abundance: few
CDR3nt: TGTGCCAGCAGACAAGACAGGGGCAATCAGCCCCAGCATTTT
CDR3aa: CASRQDRGNQPQHF

j_gene: TRBJ2-5
v_gene: TRBV20-1
d_gene: NA
abundance: NA
CDR3nt: TGCAGTGCGAGGGGGGCCCTACAAGAGACCCAGTACTTC
CDR3aa: CSARGALQETQYF

j_gene: TRBJ2-3
v_gene: TRBV20-1
d_gene: TRBD2
abundance: NA
CDR3nt: TGCAGTGCTAGAAACCCGACTAGCGGGGGGGCCGGAGATACGCAGTATTTT
CDR3aa: CSARNPTSGGAGDTQYF

j_gene: TRBJ2-2
v_gene: TRBV7-7
d_gene: TRBD1
abundance: NA
CDR3nt: TGTGCCAGCAGCTTAGGGACAGGGGAGAACACCGGGGAGCTGTTTTTT
CDR3aa: CASSLGTGENTGELFF

j_gene: TRBJ2-7
v_gene: TRBV20-1
d_gene: TRBD1
abundance: NA
CDR3nt: TGCAGTGCTAGAGCGACAGGGGAGGCGGTGGGGCAGTACTTC
CDR3aa: CSARATGEAVGQYF

j_gene: TRBJ2-7
v_gene: TRBV19
d_gene: NA
abundance: few
CDR3nt: TGTGCCAGTAGTATAGGTCGGACACAGCTCTACGAGCAGTACTTC
CDR3aa: CASSIGRTQLYEQYF